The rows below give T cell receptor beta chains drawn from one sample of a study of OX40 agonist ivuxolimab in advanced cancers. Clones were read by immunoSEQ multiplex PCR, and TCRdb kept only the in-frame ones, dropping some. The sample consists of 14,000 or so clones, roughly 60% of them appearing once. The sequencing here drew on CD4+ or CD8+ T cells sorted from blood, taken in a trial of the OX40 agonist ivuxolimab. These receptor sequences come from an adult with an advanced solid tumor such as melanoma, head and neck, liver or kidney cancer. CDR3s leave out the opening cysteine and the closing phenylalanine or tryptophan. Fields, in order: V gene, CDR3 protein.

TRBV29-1 SVWTNPLYEQY
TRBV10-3 AISEGAYYEQY
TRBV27 ASSLASGGRGTQY
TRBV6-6 ASRQGIEQY
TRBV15 ATSRDQGYEQF
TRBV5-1 ASSIRQGAKDTQY
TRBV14 ASSLVYL
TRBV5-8 ASSPLGLTNYGYT
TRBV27 ASSTQDRGRGDEQY
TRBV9 ASSLTSTGANVLT
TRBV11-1 ASSLPGANVEQY
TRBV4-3 ASGRNSGNTIY
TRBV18 ASSLGRDYEQY
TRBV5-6 ASSLALAGGDTQY
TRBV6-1 ASSRQGGYSPLH
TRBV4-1 ASSPASGYYGYT
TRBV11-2 ASSPLTGNTGELF
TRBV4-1 ASSQEAETSGGTKNIQY
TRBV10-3 AISDLGTQETQY
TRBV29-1 SVGLAGAYNEQF
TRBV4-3 ASSQADRGADTQY
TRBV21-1 ASSKGSGFYEQY
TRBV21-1 ASSIERRLYNEQF
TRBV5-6 ASSLQGSSYNEQF
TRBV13 ASSLGAVGDNEKLF
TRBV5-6 ASSRLGYGSYNEQF
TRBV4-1 ASSLRRTELGSPLH
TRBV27 ASSLSGPGQPQH
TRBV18 ASSPERTLAYSEAF
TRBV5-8 ASNRGYNEQF
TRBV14 ASSQVKTSEQY
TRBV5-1 ASSLGWGASGDEQY
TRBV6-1 ASSPSWGYEQY
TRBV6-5 ASSYSEDYPKY
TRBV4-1 ASSQARTGELF
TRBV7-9 ASSLVTGELF
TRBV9 ASSVGRSDYEQY
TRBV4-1 ASLGLRGGAYEQY
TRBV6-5 ASSYRSGGYT
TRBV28 ASSLATMNTEAF
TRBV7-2 ASSVWGHLEEKLF
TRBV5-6 ASSLDIGNYEQY
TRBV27 ASSLGSGGAYEQY
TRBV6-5 ASSPGGSQPQH
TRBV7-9 ASSLPLEGQARETQY
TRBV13 ASSLGAGRYETQY